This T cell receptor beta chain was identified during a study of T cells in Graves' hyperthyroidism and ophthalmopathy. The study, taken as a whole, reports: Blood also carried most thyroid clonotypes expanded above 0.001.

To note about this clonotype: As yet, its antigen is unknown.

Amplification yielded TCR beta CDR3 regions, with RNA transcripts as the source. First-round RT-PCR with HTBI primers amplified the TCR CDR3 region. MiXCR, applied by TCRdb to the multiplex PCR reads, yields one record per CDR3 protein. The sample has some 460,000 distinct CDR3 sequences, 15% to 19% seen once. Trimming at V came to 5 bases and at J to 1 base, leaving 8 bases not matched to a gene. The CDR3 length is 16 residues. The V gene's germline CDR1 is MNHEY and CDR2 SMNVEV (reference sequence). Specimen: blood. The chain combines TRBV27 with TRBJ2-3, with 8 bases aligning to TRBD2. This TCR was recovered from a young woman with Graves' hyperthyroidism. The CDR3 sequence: CASSPRTSWGTDTQYF. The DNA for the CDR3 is TGTGCCAGCAGTCCCCGGACTAGCTGGGGCACAGATACGCAGTATTTT.